This T cell receptor beta chain was retrieved from a study of T-cell memory formation after mild COVID-19. This clonotype was recorded a few times. It was 5'RACE with constant-segment primers that produced the TCR alpha and TCR beta cDNA libraries, which carried sample barcodes and UMIs. Via MiXCR, TCRdb re-called the 5' RACE reads, giving one row per CDR3 protein. The data show 550,000 to 600,000 distinct CDR3 sequences, less than 25% seen once. The germline V gene has CDR1 SGHTA and CDR2 FQGNSA. J was trimmed by 0 bases and V by 5 bases; bases with no gene match: 3. The CDR3 extends over 14 amino acids.

The TCR originated in an adult woman who had mild COVID-19 (a few samples of this study predate the infection). Cell type and time point are not known. Source material: PBMCs or a T cell subset sorted from them (not recorded which). The V call is TRBV7-2, the J call TRBJ1-1; 7 nucleotides match TRBD1. The CDR3 sequence is CASSQGQLNTEAFF. The CDR3 coding sequence is TGTGCCAGCAGCCAGGGACAGTTGAACACTGAAGCTTTCTTT.